This is a list of T cell receptor beta chains from one sample in a study of cytomegalovirus exposure and HLA in healthy donors. TCRdb keeps only in-frame clones here, not all; method: immunoSEQ multiplex PCR. Here the sample table reports about 78,000 clones. Input material: PBMCs. Receptors were obtained from a female donor in good health and CMV-seropositive. CDR3s include the opening cysteine and the closing phenylalanine or tryptophan. D genes are given only for firm matches.

J gene,D gene,V gene,CDR3 protein,CDR3 DNA
TRBJ2-1,.,TRBV30,CAWSVGRITYNEQFF,TGTGCCTGGAGTGTGGGGAGAATTACCTACAATGAGCAGTTCTTC
TRBJ1-4,.,TRBV18,CASSSSATNEKLFF,TGTGCCAGCTCATCCAGCGCAACTAATGAAAAACTGTTTTTT
TRBJ1-5,.,TRBV5-5,CASRDSAGSQPQHF,TGTGCCAGCAGAGACTCTGCTGGGAGTCAGCCCCAGCATTTT
TRBJ2-1,TRBD2,TRBV12-5,CASGLRLTSGRGSNEQFF,TGTGCTAGTGGTTTGAGATTGACTAGCGGGAGGGGCTCGAATGAGCAGTTCTTC
TRBJ1-4,TRBD1,TRBV18,CASSPGTERPIKVFF,TGTGCCAGCTCACCCGGGACAGAAAGACCTATAAAGGTTTTTTTT
TRBJ2-4,.,TRBV11-2,CASSVQDSAKNIQYF,TGTGCCAGCAGCGTACAGGACAGCGCCAAAAACATTCAGTACTTC
TRBJ1-1,.,TRBV6-5,CASSYLPTQGEAFF,TGTGCCAGCAGTTACCTCCCAACCCAGGGTGAAGCTTTCTTT
TRBJ2-3,.,TRBV7-2,CASSPGEAEDTQYF,TGTGCCAGCAGCCCCGGGGAGGCAGAAGATACGCAGTATTTT
TRBJ1-3,.,TRBV15,CATSPTVPRNTIYF,TGTGCCACCAGCCCGACAGTCCCCCGAAACACCATATATTTT
TRBJ1-2,TRBD1,TRBV6-1,CASTIPGQPYGYTF,TGTGCCAGCACCATTCCGGGACAGCCCTATGGCTACACCTTC
TRBJ2-4,TRBD1,TRBV19,CASSLTGDGDIQYF,TGTGCCAGTAGTCTGACAGGGGATGGGGACATTCAGTACTTC
TRBJ1-3,.,TRBV9,CASSVGAVSGNTIYF,TGTGCCAGCAGCGTAGGCGCGGTTTCTGGAAACACCATATATTTT
TRBJ2-1,TRBD1,TRBV6-5,CASSWAGTGYDEQFF,TGTGCCAGCAGTTGGGCCGGGACAGGTTATGATGAGCAGTTCTTC
TRBJ2-7,.,TRBV12-1,CASSFTYEQYF,TGTGCCAGCAGCTTTACATACGAGCAGTACTTC
TRBJ2-5,TRBD1,TRBV7-2,CASSPRQGEKTQYF,TGTGCCAGCAGCCCCCGACAGGGAGAAAAGACCCAGTACTTC
TRBJ2-7,TRBD2,TRBV2,CASSETSASYEQYF,TGTGCCAGCAGTGAGACTAGCGCCTCCTACGAGCAGTACTTC
TRBJ2-5,TRBD2,TRBV7-2,CASSLGGLAGEETQYF,TGTGCCAGCAGCTTGGGAGGACTAGCGGGAGAGGAGACCCAGTACTTC
TRBJ1-5,.,TRBV28,CASLWGGARNQPQHF,TGTGCCAGCCTTTGGGGGGGGGCGCGGAATCAGCCCCAGCATTTT
TRBJ1-1,TRBD1,TRBV5-1,CASSIDKTGVGAFF,TGCGCCAGCAGCATAGATAAGACAGGGGTAGGAGCTTTCTTT
TRBJ1-5,TRBD1,TRBV19,CASLRQGTSNQPQHF,TGTGCCAGCCTAAGACAGGGAACTAGCAATCAGCCCCAGCATTTT
TRBJ2-5,.,TRBV7-9,CASSFGIRVEETQYF,TGTGCCAGCAGCTTCGGTATCAGGGTTGAAGAGACCCAGTACTTC
TRBJ1-5,.,TRBV2,CASSAGQLSNQPQHF,TGTGCCAGCAGTGCGGGACAACTTAGCAATCAGCCCCAGCATTTT
TRBJ2-1,.,TRBV14,CASSQRDFYNEQFF,TGTGCCAGCAGCCAGCGAGACTTCTACAATGAGCAGTTCTTC
TRBJ2-1,TRBD1,TRBV5-1,CASSLGQGVGNEQFF,TGCGCCAGCAGCTTGGGACAGGGGGTAGGGAATGAGCAGTTCTTC
TRBJ1-6,TRBD1,TRBV23-1,CASSQSDRARSPLHF,TGCGCCAGCAGTCAATCGGACAGGGCTCGTTCACCCCTCCACTTT
TRBJ1-2,TRBD1,TRBV18,CASSPDRNYGYTF,TGTGCCAGCTCACCGGACAGGAACTATGGCTACACCTTC
TRBJ1-2,TRBD1,TRBV6-5,CASSVTGVNYGYTF,TGTGCCAGCAGTGTAACAGGGGTCAACTATGGCTACACCTTC
TRBJ1-5,TRBD1,TRBV6-5,CASRQGHNQPQHF,TGTGCCAGCAGACAGGGGCACAATCAGCCCCAGCATTTT
TRBJ2-3,.,TRBV14,CASSQVSYRSGQYF,TGTGCCAGCAGCCAAGTATCTTATAGGAGTGGACAGTATTTT
TRBJ2-1,TRBD2,TRBV4-3,CASSQRPTSPNDNEQFF,TGCGCCAGCAGCCAACGGCCGACTAGCCCAAACGACAATGAGCAGTTCTTC
TRBJ2-4,TRBD1,TRBV27,CASSLSDRAGKNIQYF,TGTGCCAGCAGTTTATCCGACAGGGCGGGCAAAAACATTCAGTACTTC
TRBJ2-1,.,TRBV4-3,CASSSSRGGGKFNEQFF,TGCGCCAGCAGCTCATCCCGCGGGGGCGGGAAGTTCAATGAGCAGTTCTTC
TRBJ1-3,TRBD1,TRBV15,CATSRDPREDRGTIYF,TGTGCCACCAGCAGAGATCCGCGGGAGGACAGGGGGACCATATATTTT
TRBJ2-1,.,TRBV6-1,CASSEVLSSYNEQFF,TGTGCCAGCAGTGAGGTGTTGAGCTCCTACAATGAGCAGTTCTTC